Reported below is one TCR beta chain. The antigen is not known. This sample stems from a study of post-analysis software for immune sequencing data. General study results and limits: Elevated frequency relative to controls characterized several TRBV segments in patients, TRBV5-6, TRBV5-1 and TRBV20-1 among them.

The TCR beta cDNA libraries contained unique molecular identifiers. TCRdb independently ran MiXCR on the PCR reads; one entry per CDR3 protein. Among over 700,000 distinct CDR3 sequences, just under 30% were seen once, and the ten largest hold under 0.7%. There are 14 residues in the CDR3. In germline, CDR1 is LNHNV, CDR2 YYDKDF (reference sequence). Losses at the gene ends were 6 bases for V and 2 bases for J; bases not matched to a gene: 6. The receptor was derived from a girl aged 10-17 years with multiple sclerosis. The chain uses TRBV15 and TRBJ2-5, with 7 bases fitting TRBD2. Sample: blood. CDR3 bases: TGTGCCACCAGTGGGAGGGGCCTACAAGAGACCCAGTACTTC. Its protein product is CATSGRGLQETQYF.